The clone carrying this T cell receptor beta chain occurred many times. The antigen is undetermined. This sample holds PBMCs from approximately 9 ml fresh peripheral blood. Using RNA transcripts as the source, TCR beta CDR3 regions were amplified. Carried out on the TCR CDR3, a first-round RT-PCR used the HTBI primer set. TCRdb re-derived calls from the multiplex PCR reads in MiXCR, one entry per CDR3 protein. The sample shows hundreds of thousands of distinct CDR3 sequences, more than 12% of them seen only once. The CDR3 is 15 residues long. V was shortened by 7 bases and J by 1 base, with 17 bases between the two germline ends. The germline gives CDR1 MNHEY, CDR2 SVGEGT. The sample is drawn from a study of T cells in Graves' hyperthyroidism and ophthalmopathy. Whole-study findings and limits: Patients with ophthalmopathy were separated from those with stable hyperthyroidism by a 13 V-J model.

The chain employs TRBV6-2 or TRBV6-3 and TRBJ2-7, with D perhaps matching TRBD1 (7 bases). Specimen: blood. The TCR comes from a woman aged 45-59 years with Graves' ophthalmopathy. The CDR3, as DNA: TGTGCCAGCACCTACGGGGGACAGCCTTCCTACGAGCAGTACTTC. Its protein is CASTYGGQPSYEQYF.